This T cell receptor (beta chain) was captured in a study of CD8 T cells in ankylosing spondylitis. Study-level results: In ankylosing spondylitis blood, a motif of roughly 8 highly homologous TCR beta variants appeared characteristic. Disease-linked clones bore a CD8+ phenotype, appearing relatively rarely in peripheral blood.

The CDR3 contains 12 residues. V was clipped by 5 bases and J by 6 bases, with 10 bases between them. Germline CDR1 reads SEHNR; CDR2 reads FQNEAQ (reference sequence). Points on this clonotype: Its specificity is not known.

Making the TCR beta libraries involved quantitative 5'-RACE with molecular barcodes. TCRdb recomputed calls from the 5' RACE reads with MiXCR, one row per CDR3 protein. Altogether under 950,000 distinct CDR3 sequences are present, roughly 19% being singletons, with the ten largest covering about 20%. The origin of this receptor is a male donor with ankylosing spondylitis. The rearrangement links TRBV7-9 to TRBJ1-1; D is undetermined. The sample comprised blood, either unsorted or a sorted T cell fraction (not recorded which). Here the CDR3 reads CASSLGSSEAFF. Written as DNA, the CDR3 is TGTGCCAGCAGCCTGGGGTCGTCTGAAGCTTTCTTT.